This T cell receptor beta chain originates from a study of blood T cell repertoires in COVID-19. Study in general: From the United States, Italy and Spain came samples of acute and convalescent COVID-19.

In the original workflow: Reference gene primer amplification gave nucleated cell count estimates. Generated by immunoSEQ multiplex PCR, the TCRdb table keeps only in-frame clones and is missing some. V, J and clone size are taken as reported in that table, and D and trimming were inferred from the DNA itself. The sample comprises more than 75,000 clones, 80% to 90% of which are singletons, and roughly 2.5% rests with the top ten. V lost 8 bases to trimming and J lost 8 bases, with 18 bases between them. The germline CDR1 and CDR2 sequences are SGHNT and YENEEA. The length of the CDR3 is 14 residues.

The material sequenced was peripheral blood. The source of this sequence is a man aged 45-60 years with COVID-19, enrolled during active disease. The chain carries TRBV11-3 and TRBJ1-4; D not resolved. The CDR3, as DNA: TGTGCCAGCGTACCGACCGGGGAGGAGGAAAAACTGTTTTTT. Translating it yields CASVPTGEEEKLFF.